These T cell receptor beta chains were read from a single sample in a study of cytomegalovirus exposure and HLA in healthy donors. The assay was immunoSEQ multiplex PCR, and TCRdb's table has in-frame clones only and misses some. The sample includes approximately 150,000 clones, approximately 80% of them seen just once. Source material: PBMCs. The receptor source for this set is a woman in her fifties or sixties in good health and CMV-seropositive. The CDR3 runs from the conserved cysteine through the conserved F or W. D genes are given only for firm matches. Not every row has a clone size; where given, it reads once, few, many or a size class.

V	J	D	size	CDR3	DNA
TRBV19	TRBJ2-1	TRBD2	few	CASSPGLATGEQFF	TGTGCCAGTAGCCCGGGACTAGCAACGGGGGAGCAGTTCTTC
TRBV9	TRBJ2-1	TRBD2	once	CASSVVKKCGRRCNEQFF	TGTGCCAGCAGCGTAGTAAAAAAGTGCGGGAGGAGATGCAATGAGCAGTTCTTC
TRBV11-1	TRBJ2-7	-	-	CASSLGQLHEQYF	TGTGCCAGCAGCTTAGGACAGCTCCACGAGCAGTACTTC
TRBV11-3	TRBJ2-7	-	-	CASSLHTGTEQYF	TGTGCCAGCAGCTTACACACAGGGACCGAGCAGTACTTC
TRBV7-6	TRBJ2-7	TRBD2	-	CASSLSSGSKYEQYF	TGTGCCAGCAGCCTCTCGAGCGGGAGCAAGTACGAGCAGTACTTC
TRBV6-1	TRBJ1-5	-	-	CASSEMARQPQHF	TGTGCCAGCAGTGAAATGGCCAGACAGCCCCAGCATTTT
TRBV29-1	TRBJ2-2	TRBD1	-	CSVVGDRVAGELFF	TGCAGCGTTGTAGGAGACAGGGTCGCCGGGGAGCTGTTTTTT
TRBV6-5	TRBJ2-7	-	-	CASRGGQGASYEQHF	TGTGCCAGCAGGGGGGGGCAGGGGGCGTCCTACGAGCAGCACTTC
TRBV2	TRBJ1-4	TRBD1	-	CASLSPDRGGEKLFF	TGTGCCAGCCTGTCGCCGGACAGGGGAGGGGAAAAACTGTTTTTT
TRBV4-1	TRBJ1-3	-	-	CASSQTGSGNTIYF	TGCGCCAGCAGCCAAACAGGGAGCGGAAACACCATATATTTT
TRBV28	TRBJ2-7	-	-	CASTLQASSYEQYF	TGTGCCAGCACCCTCCAGGCGAGTTCCTACGAGCAGTACTTC
TRBV5-1	TRBJ2-7	-	-	CASSLEGLGEQYF	TGCGCCAGCAGCTTGGAGGGGTTGGGGGAGCAGTACTTC
TRBV4-1	TRBJ1-1	-	-	CASSQVGSDTEAFF	TGCGCCAGCAGCCAAGTGGGCAGTGACACTGAAGCTTTCTTT
TRBV7-9	TRBJ2-1	TRBD2	-	CASSLGLAGYNEQFF	TGTGCCAGCAGCTTAGGACTAGCGGGCTACAATGAGCAGTTCTTC
TRBV27	TRBJ2-5	TRBD2	few	CASSLSASGGETQYF	TGTGCCAGCAGTTTATCGGCTAGCGGGGGAGAGACCCAGTACTTC
TRBV5-6	TRBJ1-1	-	few	CASSPDMNTEAFF	TGTGCCAGCAGCCCGGACATGAACACTGAAGCTTTCTTT
TRBV7-2	TRBJ2-7	-	-	CASSLGGNSYEQYF	TGTGCCAGCAGCTTAGGCGGTAACTCCTACGAGCAGTACTTC
TRBV6-6	TRBJ1-4	-	-	CASKRTEGSTNEKLFF	TGTGCCAGCAAAAGGACAGAAGGATCAACTAATGAAAAACTGTTTTTT
TRBV28	TRBJ1-4	-	-	CASSLQGGEKLFF	TGTGCCAGCAGTTTACAGGGAGGTGAAAAACTGTTTTTT
TRBV15	TRBJ2-5	-	-	CATSIQGMGQYF	TGTGCCACCAGCATTCAGGGGATGGGGCAGTACTTC
TRBV30	TRBJ2-2	TRBD1	-	CAWSLGQVRTGELFF	TGTGCCTGGAGCCTTGGACAGGTCCGCACCGGGGAGCTGTTTTTT
TRBV7-9	TRBJ2-7	-	-	CASSLVGGGYSYEQYF	TGTGCCAGCAGCTTAGTAGGAGGGGGCTATTCCTACGAGCAGTACTTC
TRBV10-3	TRBJ2-1	TRBD2	-	CAISLLAATYNEQFF	TGCGCCATCAGTTTACTAGCGGCAACCTACAATGAGCAGTTCTTC
TRBV27	TRBJ2-1	-	-	CASSGAENNEQFF	TGTGCCAGCAGTGGGGCCGAGAACAATGAGCAGTTCTTC
TRBV11-3	TRBJ2-3	TRBD2	-	CASRPTSSGFTDTQYF	TGTGCCAGCCGCCCGACATCTAGCGGCTTCACAGATACGCAGTATTTT